The source of this T cell receptor beta chain is a study of response to subunit inactivated influenza vaccine. TCRdb re-called the RT-PCR reads through MiXCR, storing one row per CDR3 protein. Of fewer than 650,000 distinct CDR3 sequences detected, roughly 13% appear once; the ten largest clones hold around 13%. V was clipped by 0 bases and J by 9 bases, with 15 bases between them. The CDR3 spans 15 residues. The germline V gene has CDR1 SEHNR and CDR2 FQNEAQ (reference sequence). To note about this clonotype: Its specificity is not known.

Findings of the study overall: With each seasonal influenza vaccination, the authors suggested, few new T cells are recruited.

This TCR derives from a man aged 50-60 years who received an inactivated influenza vaccine. This specimen consisted of PBMCs from blood, obtained roughly 47 days after vaccination. The chain combines TRBV7-9 with TRBJ2-1, with D unresolved. The chain's CDR3 is CASSLATGSGTEQFF. CDR3 DNA: TGTGCCAGCAGCTTAGCGACTGGGTCCGGTACTGAGCAGTTCTTC. Together with reference TRBV7-9 and TRBJ2-1, the CDR3 gives the full variable domain: DTGVSQNPRHKITKRGQNVTFRCDPISEHNRLYWYRQTLGQGPEFLTYFQNEAQLEKSRLLSDRFSAERPKGSFSTLEIQRTEQGDSAMYLCASSLATGSGTEQFFGPGTRLTVL.